Following are 24 T cell receptor beta chains from one sample sequenced in a study of cytomegalovirus exposure and HLA in healthy donors. In the PCR, 60 Vbeta and 13 Jbeta primers were used. Here immunoSEQ multiplex PCR was the method, and the copy in TCRdb shows in-frame clones only, minus some. The repertoire has around 150,000 clones, 80% of them found once; the top ten carry under 15%. The sample taken for sequencing was PBMCs. The source is a middle-aged woman in good health and CMV-seronegative.

This clone was counted once. The rearrangement links TRBV30 to TRBJ2-3; tentatively, D is TRBD2 (5 bases). V lost 0 bases to trimming and J lost 6 bases, with 16 bases between them. The CDR3 extends over 15 amino acids. Germline CDR1 is GTSNPN and CDR2 is SVGIG (reference sequence). CDR3 in amino acids: CAWSVPEVKRDTQYF. The CDR3 nucleotides are TGTGCCTGGAGTGTACCGGAGGTAAAAAGGGATACGCAGTATTTT.

The gene calls are TRBV9 and TRBJ1-6, with D hard to call. This CDR3 is built from 13 residues. Looked up from germline, CDR1 is SGDLS and CDR2 is YYNGEE. V shed 0 bases and J shed 11 bases, with 9 bases lying between them. CDR3 DNA sequence: TGTGCCAGCAGCGTAGGCGGCCCTGCACCCCTCCACTTT. Protein: CASSVGGPAPLHF.

The chain's CDR3 is CASSPSRGSDTQYF. In DNA form, the CDR3 reads TGTGCCAGCAGTCCCAGCCGGGGTTCAGATACGCAGTATTTT. The chain uses TRBV7-9 and TRBJ2-3; D might be TRBD2 (5 bases). V dropped 6 bases and J dropped 4 bases, with 14 bases sitting between them. Germline loops: CDR1 SEHNR, CDR2 FQNEAQ (reference sequence). CDR3 size: 14 residues. Variable domain in full (rest from reference TRBV7-9 and TRBJ2-3): DTGVSQNPRHKITKRGQNVTFRCDPISEHNRLYWYRQTLGQGPEFLTYFQNEAQLEKSRLLSDRFSAERPKGSFSTLEIQRTEQGDSAMYLCASSPSRGSDTQYFGPGTRLTVL.

This rearrangement joins TRBV19 to TRBJ2-1; 7 bases are a match to TRBD1. V shed 1 base, J shed 5 bases, and the junction held 5 bases outside the gene matches. This CDR3 is built from 15 residues. Germline CDR1 is LNHDA and CDR2 is SQIVND (reference sequence). CDR3 nucleotide sequence: TGTGCCAGTAGTATAGGAGACAGGGCTCACAATGAGCAGTTCTTC. Its translation: CASSIGDRAHNEQFF.

The V gene is TRBV6-5, the J gene TRBJ2-1; 12 bases fit TRBD2. CDR3 length: 14 residues. Germline lookup yields CDR1 MNHEY and CDR2 SVGAGI. Unmatched junction bases numbered 5, after V lost 5 bases and J lost 9 bases. The CDR3, as DNA: TGTGCCAGCAGTCTAGCGGGGGGGATGGGTGAGCAGTTCTTC. As protein: CASSLAGGMGEQFF.

CDR3 residues: CASSFPNQPQHF. The CDR3 bases are TGTGCCAGCAGTTTTCCTAATCAGCCCCAGCATTTT. The genes are TRBV27 and TRBJ1-5, with D unclear. The CDR3 totals 12 residues. CDR1 is MNHEY, CDR2 SMNVEV, per germline (reference sequence). Trimming shortened V by 3 bases and J by 4 bases, and 4 bases separated the two germline ends.

This chain connects TRBV28 to TRBJ1-5, with D possibly being TRBD1 (6 bases). The germline gives CDR1 MDHEN, CDR2 SYDVKM. CDR3 length: 15 amino acids. Deletions cut 3 bases from V and 6 bases from J, with 15 bases between. CDR3 DNA: TGTGCCAGCAGTTTTGGGGAACAGGGAAGTCAGCCCCAGCATTTT. Its translation: CASSFGEQGSQPQHF.

The chain employs TRBV28 and TRBJ1-1; no reliable D call. Between the trimmed V and J ends, which lost 4 bases and 3 bases, there was a span of 15 bases. CDR1 is MDHEN and CDR2 is SYDVKM in the germline V gene. This CDR3 contains 15 residues. The CDR3 sequence: CASSSRQVGDTEAFF. The CDR3 DNA reads TGTGCCAGCAGTTCCCGACAAGTCGGGGACACTGAAGCTTTCTTT.

The chain uses TRBV11-3 and TRBJ1-4; D perhaps matches TRBD1 (5 bases). Trimming removed 5 bases from V and 3 bases from J, with 13 bases in between. The CDR3 totals 15 residues. From germline, CDR1 is SGHNT and CDR2 YENEEA. CDR3 nucleotides: TGTGCCAGCAGCCTCGGGGGGGTTCCTAATGAAAAACTGTTTTTT. It is translated as CASSLGGVPNEKLFF.

V gene TRBV6-6 combines with J gene TRBJ1-1, with a weak D call TRBD1 (5 bases). The CDR3 is 14 amino acids. The V gene's germline CDR1 is MNHNY and CDR2 SVGAGI (reference sequence). V was clipped by 6 bases and J by 2 bases, with 13 bases between them. The CDR3, as DNA: TGTGCCAGCAGACAGGCGAGGTTAAACACTGAAGCTTTCTTT. Translated: CASRQARLNTEAFF.

A few counts support this clone. Other DNA sequences of this sample code for an identical CDR3. The chain links TRBV4-1 to TRBJ2-2; maybe TRBD2 (6 bases). The CDR3 is made up of 14 amino acids. The germline V gene encodes CDR1 MGHRA and CDR2 YSYEKL. V lost 0 bases and J lost 6, with 8 bases in between. The CDR3 spells CASSQDPGAGELFF. CDR3 sequence (DNA): TGCGCCAGCAGCCAAGACCCGGGGGCCGGGGAGCTGTTTTTT.

The V call is TRBV30, the J call TRBJ1-4; D is unresolved. This CDR3 has 12 amino acids. V lost 0 bases and J 11 bases, leaving 10 bases between the germline ends. Germline V CDR1 and CDR2: GTSNPN, SVGIG (reference sequence). The CDR3 sequence is CAWSVDEGKLFF. The CDR3, as DNA: TGTGCCTGGAGTGTAGATGAGGGCAAACTGTTTTTT.

This chain links TRBV5-4 with TRBJ2-3; D is perhaps TRBD2 (5 bases). The CDR3 runs to 15 residues. The ends were cut back, 2 bases at V and 0 bases at J, with 10 bases in the middle. CDR1 SGHNT and CDR2 YYREEE come from the germline V gene (reference sequence). Written as DNA, the CDR3 is TGTGCCAGCAGCTTCAGCGGAACAAGCACAGATACGCAGTATTTT. Its protein product is CASSFSGTSTDTQYF.

This chain connects TRBV2 to TRBJ1-5, with a tentative D call TRBD1 (5 bases). V was shortened by 4 bases and J by 6 bases, with 10 bases between the two germline ends. The CDR3 runs to 13 residues. Per the germline V gene, CDR1 is SNHLY and CDR2 is FYNNEI. The CDR3 nucleotides are TGTGCCAGCAGTGTAACAAGGGGTCAGCCCCAGCATTTT. This translates into CASSVTRGQPQHF.

The rearrangement links TRBV28 to TRBJ2-2; TRBD1 matches at 8 bases. The CDR3 loop spans 15 amino acids. After removal of 7 bases from V and 3 bases from J, the junction contained 7 bases not matched to a gene. CDR1 is MDHEN and CDR2 is SYDVKM in the germline V gene. The CDR3 nucleotides are TGTGCCAGCAAATTGGGACAGGTTTACACCGGGGAGCTGTTTTTT. It is translated as CASKLGQVYTGELFF.

This clone was recorded a few times. The rearrangement links TRBV11-2 to TRBJ2-1; unclear D gene. Trimming pared 3 bases from V and 5 bases from J, leaving 8 bases between. The germline V gene encodes CDR1 SGHAT and CDR2 FQNNGV. The CDR3 length is 13 residues. The CDR3 DNA follows: TGTGCCAGCAGCTTTCAGGTACACAATGAGCAGTTCTTC. It yields the protein CASSFQVHNEQFF.

V gene TRBV10-1 combines with J gene TRBJ2-5; 7 positions agree with TRBD2. This CDR3 is 13 amino acids long. In germline, CDR1 is WNHNN, CDR2 SYGVQD (reference sequence). The V segment lost 2 bases and the J segment 7 bases; nucleotides outside the gene matches: 4. The CDR3: CASSENWEGTQYF. The CDR3 DNA follows: TGCGCCAGCAGTGAGAATTGGGAGGGGACCCAGTACTTC.

V usage is TRBV4-2 and J usage is TRBJ1-1; TRBD1 is a possible D gene (6 bases). The CDR3 loop spans 15 amino acids. The germline V and J ends were trimmed by 5 bases and 6 bases, with 19 bases remaining between them. The germline CDR1 and CDR2 sequences are LGHNA and YNFKEQ. The CDR3 loop is CASSTPTTGSAEAFF. CDR3 DNA: TGTGCCAGCAGCACCCCGACGACAGGCTCGGCTGAAGCTTTCTTT.

The rearrangement links TRBV5-4 to TRBJ2-3; TRBD2 matches at 8 bases. Per the germline V gene, CDR1 is SGHNT and CDR2 is YYREEE (reference sequence). The CDR3 covers 17 residues. V gave up 4 bases and J gave up 2 bases; unmatched junction bases: 12. The CDR3 DNA reads TGTGCCAGCAGCAAACTCCGGGAGGGACTAAACACAGATACGCAGTATTTT. It is translated as CASSKLREGLNTDTQYF. Supplemented by reference TRBV5-4 and TRBJ2-3, the full variable domain reads ETGVTQSPTHLIKTRGQQVTLRCSSQSGHNTVSWYQQALGQGPQFIFQYYREEENGRGNFPPRFSGLQFPNYSSELNVNALELDDSALYLCASSKLREGLNTDTQYFGPGTRLTVL.

This chain connects TRBV4-1 to TRBJ1-5; 9 bases agree with TRBD1. CDR3 length equals 17 residues. The germline V gene has CDR1 MGHRA and CDR2 YSYEKL. J gave up 3 bases and V 0 bases, and 6 bases lay outside the gene matches. The CDR3 spells CASSQDRNRGLNQPQHF. CDR3 coding DNA: TGCGCCAGCAGCCAAGATAGGAACAGGGGGCTCAATCAGCCCCAGCATTTT.

The chain recombines TRBV2 with TRBJ1-2; a possible D gene is TRBD1 (5 bases). V lost 7 bases to trimming and J lost 2 bases, with 14 bases between them. The V gene's germline CDR1 is SNHLY and CDR2 FYNNEI. There are 14 residues in the CDR3. The CDR3 protein is CASTPRTPNYGYTF. As DNA, the CDR3 is TGTGCCAGCACCCCTCGGACACCGAACTATGGCTACACCTTC.

The CDR3 loop is CASSPIAGRQETQYF. The DNA of the CDR3 is TGTGCCAGCAGCCCCATAGCGGGGCGGCAAGAGACCCAGTACTTC. This chain connects TRBV11-1 to TRBJ2-5, with 8 bases identical to TRBD2. Germline assignment: CDR1 SGHAT and CDR2 FQDESV (reference sequence). The CDR3 contains 15 residues. The V and J ends lost 5 bases and 2 bases, in that order; junction bases with no gene match: 7.

V usage is TRBV28 and J usage is TRBJ2-1; TRBD1 might be the D (5 bases). From germline, CDR1 is MDHEN and CDR2 SYDVKM. This CDR3 contains 14 residues. V lost 6 bases and J lost 1, with 10 bases in between. The CDR3 region has the DNA TGTGCCAGCAGGGACACTAAATCCTACAATGAGCAGTTCTTC. This codes for CASRDTKSYNEQFF.

This chain connects TRBV30 to TRBJ1-1, with 7 nucleotides matching TRBD1. CDR3 length: 10 residues. The J segment lost 6 bases and the V segment lost 7 bases, leaving 2 bases of the junction unmatched. Germline V gene sequence: CDR1 GTSNPN, CDR2 SVGIG (reference sequence). CDR3 sequence (DNA): TGTGCCTCTGACAGGGCTGAAGCTTTCTTT. This translates into CASDRAEAFF.